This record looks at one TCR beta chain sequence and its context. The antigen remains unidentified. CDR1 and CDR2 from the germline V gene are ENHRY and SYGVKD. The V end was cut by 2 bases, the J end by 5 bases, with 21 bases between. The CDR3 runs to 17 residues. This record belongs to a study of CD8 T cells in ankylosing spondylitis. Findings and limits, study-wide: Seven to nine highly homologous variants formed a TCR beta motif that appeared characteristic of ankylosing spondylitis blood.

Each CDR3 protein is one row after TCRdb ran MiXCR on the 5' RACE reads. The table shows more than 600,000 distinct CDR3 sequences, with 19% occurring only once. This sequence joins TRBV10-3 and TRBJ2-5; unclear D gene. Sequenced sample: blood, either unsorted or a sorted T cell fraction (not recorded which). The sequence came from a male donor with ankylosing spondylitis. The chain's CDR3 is CAISELWAEISQETQYF. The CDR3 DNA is TGTGCCATCAGTGAGCTCTGGGCGGAGATTTCACAGGAGACCCAGTACTTC.